This TCR beta chain stems from a study of patients and donors after allogeneic stem cell transplantation (TCRdb year 2020). Clipping removes 6 bases from V and 3 bases from J, with 6 as the unmatched junction base count. From cysteine to phenylalanine, the CDR3 is 15 amino acids long. Only the CDR3 part of the read is kept: 45 bases, read in frame from the first base. Taken from the germline V gene (reference sequence), the CDR1 and CDR2 loops are DFQATT and SNEGSKA. Libraries were constructed by RT-PCR. Sequencing was carried out with a NextSeq 550. TCRdb itself trimmed the public reads at Q25 with fastp, ran MiXCR and retained productive beta chains. Here each entry gathers all rows of one CDR3 protein and keeps the most common genes and DNA. The sample records approximately 160,000 distinct CDR3 sequences, 24% of which are singletons. About 25% of the sample comes from the top ten. Worth noting for this clonotype: This clone's antigen is unknown. No much larger clonotype is one base removed from it; base qualities were not supplied.

The TCR comes from a human donor who was either an allogeneic HSCT recipient or a stem cell or donor lymphocyte infusion donor (not recorded which). It is not recorded whose cells these are; they may come from a transplant donor. The specimen was blood, either unsorted or a sorted T cell fraction (not recorded which). Recombination linked TRBV20-1 to TRBJ2-3, with 13 junctional bases fitting TRBD2. The DNA sequence follows: TGCAGTGCAACGACTAGCGGGGGGTTAACAGATACGCAGTATTTT. The resulting protein is CSATTSGGLTDTQYF.